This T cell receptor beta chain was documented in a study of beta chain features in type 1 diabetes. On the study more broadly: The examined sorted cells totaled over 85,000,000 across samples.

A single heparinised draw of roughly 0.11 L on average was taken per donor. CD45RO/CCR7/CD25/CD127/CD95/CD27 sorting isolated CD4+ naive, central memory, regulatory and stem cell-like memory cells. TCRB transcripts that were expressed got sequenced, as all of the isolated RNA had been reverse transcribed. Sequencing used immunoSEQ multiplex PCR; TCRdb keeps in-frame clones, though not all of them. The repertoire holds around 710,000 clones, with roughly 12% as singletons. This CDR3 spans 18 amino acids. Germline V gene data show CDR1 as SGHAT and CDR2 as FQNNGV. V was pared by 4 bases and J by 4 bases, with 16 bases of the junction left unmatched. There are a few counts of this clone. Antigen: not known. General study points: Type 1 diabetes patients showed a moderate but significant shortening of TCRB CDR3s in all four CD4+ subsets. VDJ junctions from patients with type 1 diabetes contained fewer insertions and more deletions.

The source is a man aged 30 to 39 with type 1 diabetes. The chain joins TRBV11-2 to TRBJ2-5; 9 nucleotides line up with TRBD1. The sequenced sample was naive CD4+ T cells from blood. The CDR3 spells CASSSHTQGANRGETQYF. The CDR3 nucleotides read TGTGCCAGCAGCTCACATACACAGGGGGCGAATAGAGGAGAGACCCAGTACTTC.